Below are 22 T cell receptor beta chains sequenced from a single sample in a study of shared clonotypes between healthy human individuals. Libraries were prepared by immunoSEQ multiplex PCR; TCRdb keeps only in-frame clonotypes and omits some of them. The table has about 580,000 clones, about 98% seen once. Naive CD8 cells lacked CD45RO and underwent positive selection for CCR7, leaving out terminally differentiated effector memory CD45RA+ cells. The sequencing input was naive CD8+ T cells sorted from blood. These receptors all come from a young man in good health.

This chain connects TRBV13 to TRBJ2-7; D is perhaps TRBD1 (5 bases). The germline V and J ends were trimmed by 6 bases and 3 bases, with 15 bases remaining between them. Germline assignment: CDR1 PRHDT and CDR2 FYEKMQ (reference sequence). The CDR3 is 14 residues long. CDR3 bases: TGTGCCAGCAGTTACACACCTCAGGGCTACGAGCAGTACTTC. Its protein is CASSYTPQGYEQYF.

This clone was observed a single time. The rearrangement joins TRBV10-1 to TRBJ2-3, with TRBD2 matching over 9 bases. Trimming removed 10 bases from V and 4 bases from J; junction bases left unmatched: 15. The CDR3 runs to 16 residues. Looked up from germline, CDR1 is WNHNN and CDR2 is SYGVQD (reference sequence). The CDR3 reads CATAGGAGGVADTQYF. The CDR3 nucleotides read TGCGCCACCGCCGGGGGAGCGGGAGGTGTAGCAGATACGCAGTATTTT.

This chain links TRBV7-9 with TRBJ2-7, with 9 bases identical to TRBD2. The CDR3 is made up of 15 amino acids. Germline CDR1 and CDR2: SEHNR and FQNEAQ (reference sequence). Trimming cost V 5 bases and J 0 bases; bases outside gene matches: 5. This chain's CDR3 is CASSPSGKNSYEQYF. CDR3 in DNA: TGTGCCAGCAGCCCTAGCGGGAAGAACTCCTACGAGCAGTACTTC.

The chain recombines TRBV9 with TRBJ2-1; D not resolved. V lost 0 bases and J 5 bases, leaving 6 bases between the germline ends. Germline CDR1 SGDLS, CDR2 YYNGEE. This CDR3 comprises 13 residues. CDR3 amino acids: CASSVAEHNEQFF. CDR3 DNA sequence: TGTGCCAGCAGCGTAGCCGAGCACAATGAGCAGTTCTTC.

The rearrangement links TRBV25-1 to TRBJ2-1, with 7 bases that match TRBD2. With 7 bases clipped from V and 9 bases from J, the junction kept 15 bases outside the gene matches. Looked up from germline, CDR1 is MGHDK and CDR2 is SYGVNS. This CDR3 is 15 amino acids long. Here the CDR3 DNA reads TGTGCCAGCACGAGCGAGGCGGGAGAGTGGTGTGAGCAGTTCTTC. It translates to CASTSEAGEWCEQFF.

The rearrangement joins TRBV27 to TRBJ2-7; either TRBD1 or TRBD2 may supply D (5 bases each). The CDR3 has 15 residues. Trimming took off 5 bases at V and 3 bases at J, with 17 bases between the two ends. Germline V gene sequence: CDR1 MNHEY, CDR2 SMNVEV (reference sequence). The CDR3 reads CASSTPRDGFYEQYF. CDR3 sequence (DNA): TGTGCCAGCAGTACGCCCCGGGACGGGTTCTACGAGCAGTACTTC.

The chain employs TRBV29-1 and TRBJ2-1; D not resolved. V dropped 6 bases and J dropped 4 bases, with 7 bases sitting between them. The CDR3 has 11 residues. The germline V gene encodes CDR1 SQVTM and CDR2 ANQGSEA. CDR3 DNA sequence: TGCAGCGTCACCACTTACAATGAGCAGTTCTTC. This gives the protein CSVTTYNEQFF.

This chain joins TRBV7-9 and TRBJ2-1, with unresolved D. Germline loops: CDR1 SEHNR, CDR2 FQNEAQ (reference sequence). The CDR3 contains 14 residues. V dropped 5 bases and J dropped 8 bases, with 16 bases sitting between them. The CDR3 DNA is TGTGCCAGCAGCCCCGCGTCAGGCCTCGATGAGCAGTTCTTC. Translated, it gives CASSPASGLDEQFF.

The chain is built from TRBV28 and TRBJ1-1; the D gene is possibly TRBD1 (5 bases). Trimming left V 4 bases short and J 7 bases short, with 16 bases between. CDR1 and CDR2 (germline): MDHEN, SYDVKM. The CDR3 sequence is 14 residues long. This chain's CDR3 is CASSYGHSGREAFF. CDR3 DNA: TGTGCCAGCAGTTATGGACACTCAGGCCGTGAAGCTTTCTTT.

The chain carries TRBV18 and TRBJ1-4; 7 nucleotides line up with TRBD1. The CDR3 is made up of 15 amino acids. CDR1 and CDR2 from the germline V gene are KGHSH and LQKENI. The V gene end was trimmed by 3 bases and the J gene end by 6 bases; junction bases not matched to a gene: 7. The CDR3 nucleotides read TGTGCCAGCTCACCTTACAGGGGACGGGATGAAAAACTGTTTTTT. It is translated as CASSPYRGRDEKLFF.

V is TRBV9 and J is TRBJ2-3; 10 nucleotides match TRBD1. V shed 3 bases and J 4 bases; nucleotides not matched to a gene: 14. Germline lookup yields CDR1 SGDLS and CDR2 YYNGEE. The CDR3 totals 18 residues. CDR3 amino acids: CASSGGPDRGLDPDTQYF. DNA for the CDR3: TGTGCCAGCAGCGGAGGTCCGGACAGGGGGTTGGACCCAGATACGCAGTATTTT. The full variable domain, in which reference TRBV9 and TRBJ2-3 provide the parts outside the CDR3, is DSGVTQTPKHLITATGQRVTLRCSPRSGDLSVYWYQQSLDQGLQFLIQYYNGEERAKGNILERFSAQQFPDLHSELNLSSLELGDSALYFCASSGGPDRGLDPDTQYFGPGTRLTVL.

This chain links TRBV4-3 with TRBJ2-7; no clear D gene. The V end lost 3 bases, the J end lost 4 bases, and 13 bases lay between the germline ends. The CDR3 spans 14 residues. Germline-derived CDR1 and CDR2 are LGHNA and YSLEER. Here the CDR3 reads CASSQNFKGYEQYF. CDR3 in DNA: TGCGCCAGCAGCCAGAATTTCAAAGGTTACGAGCAGTACTTC.

The V gene is TRBV7-6, the J gene TRBJ2-1; 7 positions agree with TRBD2. Germline lookup yields CDR1 SGHVS and CDR2 FNYEAQ. The CDR3 length is 14 residues. V lost 0 bases, J lost 8 bases, and 4 bases stayed unmatched. CDR3 nucleotides: TGTGCCAGCAGCTTAGCGGGAGGGCCGGATGAGCAGTTCTTC. This codes for CASSLAGGPDEQFF. The whole variable domain, remainder taken from reference TRBV7-6 and TRBJ2-1, is GAGVSQSPRYKVTKRGQDVALRCDPISGHVSLYWYRQALGQGPEFLTYFNYEAQQDKSGLPNDRFSAERPEGSISTLTIQRTEQRDSAMYRCASSLAGGPDEQFFGPGTRLTVL.

This sequence joins TRBV6-1 and TRBJ1-2; perhaps TRBD1 as D (6 bases). This CDR3 is built from 12 residues. Germline loops: CDR1 MNHNS, CDR2 SASEGT. V lost 7 bases and J lost 7, with 13 bases in between. The CDR3 protein is CASTNRVVGYTF. The CDR3 nucleotides read TGTGCCAGCACGAACAGGGTCGTTGGCTACACCTTC.

The CDR3 coding sequence is TGTGCCAGCAGTTTATCAAGAACAGGGACCTACAATGAGCAGTTCTTC. Translating it yields CASSLSRTGTYNEQFF. The chain links TRBV27 to TRBJ2-1; maybe TRBD1 (6 bases). Trimming cost V 0 bases and J 2 bases, with 11 bases left between them. Germline CDR1 is MNHEY and CDR2 is SMNVEV (reference sequence). There are 16 residues in the CDR3.

V gene TRBV28 combines with J gene TRBJ2-7; 7 bases are shared with TRBD1. This CDR3 is built from 15 residues. V lost 4 bases and J lost 0; bases outside the gene matches: 6. Germline V gene data show CDR1 as MDHEN and CDR2 as SYDVKM. Here the CDR3 DNA reads TGTGCCAGCAGTTCCCCCGGGACAGTCTCCTACGAGCAGTACTTC. This gives the protein CASSSPGTVSYEQYF.

This clone came up once. The rearrangement links TRBV5-8 to TRBJ1-5; D is undetermined. Germline CDR1 SGHTS, CDR2 YDEGEE. Trimming pared 0 bases from V and 8 bases from J, leaving 3 bases between. The CDR3 length is 11 residues. The CDR3: CASSLGKPQHF. CDR3 DNA: TGTGCCAGCAGCTTGGGGAAGCCCCAGCATTTT.

V gene TRBV27 combines with J gene TRBJ2-7, with 12 bases identical to TRBD1. This CDR3 comprises 14 residues. Germline assignment: CDR1 MNHEY and CDR2 SMNVEV (reference sequence). Trimming removed 4 bases from V and 5 bases from J; junction bases left unmatched: 3. The CDR3 nucleotides are TGTGCCAGCAGTTCCCGGGACAGGGGGCACGAGCAGTACTTC. Translated, it gives CASSSRDRGHEQYF.

V gene TRBV29-1 combines with J gene TRBJ2-1, with 12 bases fitting TRBD2. The V and J ends lost 5 bases and 9 bases, in that order; junction bases with no gene match: 5. Germline V gene data show CDR1 as SQVTM and CDR2 as ANQGSEA. The CDR3 covers 13 residues. CDR3 nucleotides: TGCAGCGTTCTAGCGGGAGGGCAGAGTGAGCAGTTCTTC. The encoded protein is CSVLAGGQSEQFF.

J is TRBJ1-2 and V is TRBV5-6; unclear D gene. This CDR3 has 16 amino acids. With 6 bases removed from V and 1 base from J, the gap between germline ends came to 19 bases. Looked up from germline, CDR1 is SGHDT and CDR2 is YYEEEE. The CDR3 DNA is TGTGCCAGCAACCCGACCGTTGAATCCTATAACTATGGCTACACCTTC. Its protein is CASNPTVESYNYGYTF.

This chain links TRBV11-2 with TRBJ2-3; D unclear. There are 15 residues in the CDR3. From germline, CDR1 is SGHAT and CDR2 FQNNGV. Trimming took off 2 bases at V and 5 bases at J, with 14 bases between the two ends. The CDR3 spells CASSLIPLAQDTQYF. The CDR3 DNA reads as TGTGCCAGCAGCTTAATTCCCCTCGCGCAAGATACGCAGTATTTT.

The chain is built from TRBV5-5 and TRBJ1-1; D is possibly TRBD1 (6 bases). CDR1 is SGHKS, CDR2 YYEKEE, per germline (reference sequence). The CDR3 is 12 residues long. V was clipped by 4 bases and J by 11 bases, with 15 bases between them. Written as DNA, the CDR3 is TGTGCCAGCAGCCCTGGGACACCGTGGGCTTTCTTT. Amino acid sequence: CASSPGTPWAFF.